Following are 13 T cell receptor beta chains from one sample sequenced in a study of blood T cell repertoires in COVID-19 (dated by TCRdb to about 2020). The library was generated by the immunoSEQ multiplex PCR assay. TCRdb retrieved this table from immuneACCESS and kept in-frame rearrangements only. Not all clones are present; in checked studies, unresolved V genes account for under half, and no reason is known for the remainder. Counted in this sample were some 100,000 clones; 85% to 90% of them appeared once. The ten largest account for about 18% of the sample. The sample was peripheral blood. These receptors were collected from a human donor with acute or convalescent COVID-19. The donor label of this sample is uncertain.

V usage is TRBV5-4 and J usage is TRBJ2-3; D is perhaps TRBD2 (5 bases). Per the germline V gene, CDR1 is SGHNT and CDR2 is YYREEE (reference sequence). Trimming stripped 5 bases from V and 4 bases from J, with 17 bases between. This CDR3 is built from 15 residues. CDR3 sequence (DNA): TGTGCCAGCAGTCCGGGGTCTGTTAGCCCAGATACGCAGTATTTT. It is translated as CASSPGSVSPDTQYF.

The chain couples TRBV12-3 or TRBV12-4 to TRBJ1-2, with TRBD1 matching 8 bases. The CDR3 is made up of 13 amino acids. The V and J ends lost 6 bases and 8 bases, in that order; junction bases with no gene match: 8. Written as DNA, the CDR3 is TGTGCCAGCAGCCGGCAGGGGGCTAAGGGCTACACCTTC. Amino acid sequence: CASSRQGAKGYTF.

V is TRBV27 and J is TRBJ2-1; tentatively, D is TRBD1 (6 bases). This CDR3 is built from 14 residues. CDR1 is MNHEY and CDR2 is SMNVEV in the germline V gene (reference sequence). V shed 4 bases and J shed 2 bases, with 9 bases lying between them. CDR3 DNA: TGTGCCAGCAGTTCAACAGGGACCTACAATGAGCAGTTCTTC. Protein sequence: CASSSTGTYNEQFF.

The CDR3: CASSLRQGLNIQYF. CDR3 DNA sequence: TGTGCCAGCAGCTTACGGCAAGGACTAAACATTCAGTACTTC. V gene TRBV7-2 combines with J gene TRBJ2-4; D possibly corresponds to TRBD2 (5 bases). Per germline, CDR1 SGHTA and CDR2 FQGNSA. Trimming stripped 2 bases from V and 6 bases from J, with 11 bases between. The CDR3 sequence is 14 residues long.

This chain links TRBV3-1 (or the pseudogene TRBV3-2) with TRBJ2-3; TRBD2 matches 13 bases. Germline-derived CDR1 and CDR2 are LGHDT and YNNKEL (reference sequence). This CDR3 contains 18 residues. V shed 5 bases and J 2 bases; nucleotides not matched to a gene: 10. CDR3 DNA sequence: TGTGCCAGCAGCGGGGCTATAACTAGCGGGGGGGTCACAGATACGCAGTATTTT. Its translation is CASSGAITSGGVTDTQYF.

The rearrangement joins TRBV6-5 to TRBJ2-3; D may be TRBD1 (7 bases). The CDR3 covers 15 residues. Germline CDR1 reads MNHEY; CDR2 reads SVGAGI. V was shortened by 2 bases and J by 5 bases, with 14 bases between the two germline ends. The CDR3: CASSYGGGSKDTQYF. The CDR3 nucleotides read TGTGCCAGCAGTTACGGAGGGGGCTCTAAAGATACGCAGTATTTT.

The chain employs TRBV24-1 and TRBJ2-3; TRBD1 agrees at 8 bases. V shed 0 bases and J 1 base; nucleotides not matched to a gene: 2. Germline CDR1 reads KGHDR; CDR2 reads SFDVKD. The CDR3 sequence is 16 residues long. The CDR3 DNA sequence: TGTGCCACCAGTGATTTGGGACAGGGTGGCACAGATACGCAGTATTTT. Amino acid sequence: CATSDLGQGGTDTQYF.

DNA for the CDR3: TGTGCCAGCAGCCCTGGACTAGCGGGAGGGAGGGGGGCCAACGTCCTGACTTTC. Its protein is CASSPGLAGGRGANVLTF. This sequence joins TRBV7-3 and TRBJ2-6; 15 positions match TRBD2. Losses at the gene ends were 5 bases for V and 4 bases for J; bases not matched to a gene: 6. The CDR3 has 18 residues. The V gene's germline CDR1 is SGHTA and CDR2 FQGTGA.

The chain carries TRBV7-2 and TRBJ1-2, with 9 positions matching TRBD1. Trimming took 5 bases from V and 5 from J; bases not matched to a gene: 9. Looked up from germline, CDR1 is SGHTA and CDR2 is FQGNSA. The CDR3 contains 15 residues. The CDR3 reads CASSQTVTGGYGYTF. In DNA form, the CDR3 reads TGTGCCAGCAGCCAAACCGTGACAGGGGGATATGGCTACACCTTC. The full variable domain, in which reference TRBV7-2 and TRBJ1-2 provide the parts outside the CDR3, is GAGVSQSPSNKVTEKGKDVELRCDPISGHTALYWYRQSLGQGLEFLIYFQGNSAPDKSGLPSDRFSAERTGGSVSTLTIQRTQQEDSAVYLCASSQTVTGGYGYTFGSGTRLTVV.

The chain links TRBV28 to TRBJ1-4; D may be TRBD1 (5 bases). V lost 7 bases to trimming and J lost 7 bases, with 13 bases between them. Germline values: CDR1 MDHEN, CDR2 SYDVKM. The CDR3 has 13 residues. The CDR3 DNA follows: TGTGCCAGCAACTTGGTGGGGGGTGAAAAACTGTTTTTT. Its protein product is CASNLVGGEKLFF.

This clone appeared a few times. This chain joins TRBV7-9 and TRBJ2-2; 8 bases fit TRBD2. This CDR3 is 18 amino acids long. V shed 2 bases and J 2 bases; nucleotides not matched to a gene: 10. Germline V CDR1 and CDR2: SEHNR, FQNEAQ (reference sequence). The CDR3 nucleotides are TGTGCCAGCAGCTTACGCGGGGGGCTAGCGGATAACACCGGGGAGCTGTTTTTT. This codes for CASSLRGGLADNTGELFF.

V and J are TRBV2 and TRBJ2-7; 8 bases agree with TRBD2. The CDR3 extends over 16 amino acids. V lost 4 bases, J lost 5 bases, and 13 bases stayed unmatched. Germline V gene sequence: CDR1 SNHLY, CDR2 FYNNEI. CDR3 DNA sequence: TGTGCCAGCAGTGGGGGGGAGCGGGGGCACCGGGACGAGCAGTACTTC. Protein: CASSGGERGHRDEQYF.

V usage is TRBV28 and J usage is TRBJ1-2; 9 bases map to TRBD1. This CDR3 is 13 amino acids long. V shed 6 bases, J shed 10 bases, and the junction held 9 bases outside the gene matches. The germline gives CDR1 MDHEN, CDR2 SYDVKM. The CDR3 bases are TGTGCCAGCAGCGACCCGGGACAGGGCGACTACACCTTC. This translates into CASSDPGQGDYTF.